The 10 T cell receptor beta chains below were found in one sample sequenced in a study of graft-versus-host responses after intestinal transplantation. The repertoire was sequenced with immunoSEQ multiplex PCR; TCRdb's copy has only in-frame clones and lacks some. The data contain just over 15,000 clones, roughly a third of them singletons. Specimen: alloreactive CD4+ T cells from a mixed lymphocyte reaction culture, collected before intestinal transplant. Subset noted: CFSE-low proliferating T cells sorted from roughly 6-day pre-transplant mixed lymphocyte reaction (GvH or HvG direction). The receptors derive from a human patient who received an intestinal transplant.

The chain has TRBV5-1 and TRBJ2-5; D gene unclear. CDR3 length equals 13 residues. Germline V gene sequence: CDR1 SGHRS, CDR2 YFSETQ. V was clipped by 0 bases and J by 4 bases, with 7 bases between them. This CDR3 is CASSLGARETQYF. Written as DNA, the CDR3 is TGCGCCAGCAGCTTGGGGGCCCGAGAGACCCAGTACTTC.

The gene calls are TRBV2 and TRBJ1-1; D not certain. Between the trimmed V and J ends, which lost 6 bases and 4 bases, there was a span of 15 bases. From germline, CDR1 is SNHLY and CDR2 FYNNEI. CDR3 size: 14 residues. The CDR3, as DNA: TGTGCCAGCAGCGAGGGTTGGGAGGGCACTGAAGCTTTCTTT. Translating it yields CASSEGWEGTEAFF.

CDR3 sequence (DNA): TGTGCCAGCTCACCAAACTTAGAAGAGACCCAGTACTTC. It is translated as CASSPNLEETQYF. The chain combines TRBV18 with TRBJ2-5, with D hard to call. With 2 bases removed from V and 3 bases from J, the gap between germline ends came to 7 bases. The CDR3 contains 13 residues. The germline V gene encodes CDR1 KGHSH and CDR2 LQKENI.

This clone has only a few counts. This chain joins TRBV5-1 and TRBJ2-3, with TRBD2 identical over 8 bases. CDR3 length equals 15 residues. CDR1 is SGHRS and CDR2 is YFSETQ in the germline V gene. The V and J ends lost 0 bases and 5 bases, in that order; junction bases with no gene match: 5. The CDR3 loop reads CASSLEAGGGDTQYF. CDR3 DNA sequence: TGCGCCAGCAGCTTGGAGGCGGGAGGAGGAGATACGCAGTATTTT.

This clone was counted only a few times. V and J are TRBV18 and TRBJ2-1; weak D call: TRBD2 (6 bases). V lost 2 bases to trimming and J lost 8 bases, with 13 bases between them. CDR3 length: 14 amino acids. Germline CDR1 and CDR2: KGHSH and LQKENI. The CDR3 sequence: CASSPGTWSHEQFF. CDR3 sequence (DNA): TGTGCCAGCTCACCAGGGACTTGGTCTCATGAGCAGTTCTTC.

The J gene is TRBJ1-1, the V gene TRBV21-1. TRBV21-1 is termed a pseudogene. CDR3 size: 15 residues. CDR3 sequence (DNA): TGTGCCAGCAGCAAAAGCGAGACGGCGAACACTGAAGCTTTCTTT. It is translated as CASSKSETANTEAFF.

The V call is TRBV9, the J call TRBJ2-1; perhaps TRBD1 as D (5 bases). Germline assignment: CDR1 SGDLS and CDR2 YYNGEE. The CDR3 sequence is 14 residues long. V lost 1 base and J 5 bases, leaving 10 bases between the germline ends. For the CDR3, the DNA is TGTGCCAGCAGCGTATGGGGCCGTCACAATGAGCAGTTCTTC. This sequence encodes CASSVWGRHNEQFF. The variable domain in full, completed from reference TRBV9 and TRBJ2-1, reads DSGVTQTPKHLITATGQRVTLRCSPRSGDLSVYWYQQSLDQGLQFLIQYYNGEERAKGNILERFSAQQFPDLHSELNLSSLELGDSALYFCASSVWGRHNEQFFGPGTRLTVL.

This clone came up a few times. V usage is TRBV2 and J usage is TRBJ2-5; TRBD1 is a possible D gene (5 bases). Germline V gene data show CDR1 as SNHLY and CDR2 as FYNNEI. V was trimmed by 4 bases and J by 5 bases, leaving 14 bases between them. The length of the CDR3 is 14 residues. The CDR3 DNA is TGTGCCAGCAGTGTACAGGTGGCTCGGGAGACCCAGTACTTC. It yields the protein CASSVQVARETQYF. The whole variable domain, remainder taken from reference TRBV2 and TRBJ2-5, is EPEVTQTPSHQVTQMGQEVILRCVPISNHLYFYWYRQILGQKVEFLVSFYNNEISEKSEIFDDQFSVERPDGSNFTLKIRSTKLEDSAMYFCASSVQVARETQYFGPGTRLLVL.

The V and J genes are TRBV27 and TRBJ1-1, with 7 positions matching TRBD1. CDR3 length equals 13 residues. CDR1 MNHEY and CDR2 SMNVEV come from the germline V gene (reference sequence). With V trimmed by 4 bases and J by 11 bases, 10 bases remained unmatched. The CDR3 protein is CASSSIEGARAFF. The CDR3 nucleotides read TGTGCCAGCAGTTCGATCGAGGGGGCGAGGGCTTTCTTT.

The chain couples TRBV5-6 to TRBJ2-7, with 9 positions matching TRBD1. V trimming: 2 bases; J trimming: 3 bases; junction bases outside the gene matches: 6. The CDR3 runs 15 residues. Germline V lookup: CDR1 SGHDT, CDR2 YYEEEE. The CDR3 nucleotides are TGTGCCAGCAGCTTCCCGGGACAGGGTGGCTACGAGCAGTACTTC. As protein: CASSFPGQGGYEQYF.